This T cell receptor (beta chain) was recovered during a study of shared clonotypes between healthy human individuals. Study-level results: The study sampled only blood, and tissue repertoires likely differ. Sharing across four donors was highest in naive CD4 (roughly 5%) and lowest in memory CD8 (around 0.4%).

A word on this clone: Its target is unknown. Other DNA variants within this sample encode the same CDR3.

Germline CDR1 and CDR2: MNHEY and SMNVEV (reference sequence). Trimming pared 2 bases from V and 4 bases from J, leaving 9 bases between. This CDR3 spans 13 amino acids. Clones were sequenced by immunoSEQ multiplex PCR, and TCRdb holds only the in-frame ones, with some missing. Of around 2.5 million clones listed, 93% are singletons. The sequenced sample was naive CD4+ T cells from PBMCs. As to subset: CD45RA+ positively selected. The chain has TRBV27 and TRBJ2-7; a possible D gene is TRBD1 (6 bases). The TCR was taken from a man younger than 35 in good health. Some clones in this sample may be carry-over from other donors' samples. Here the CDR3 reads CASSLGGTYEQYF. CDR3 DNA sequence: TGTGCCAGCAGTTTAGGGGGCACGTACGAGCAGTACTTC.